The 18 T cell receptor beta chains below all came from one sample that was sequenced in a study of neoadjuvant nivolumab and ipilimumab in lung cancer. Repertoires were generated with immunoSEQ multiplex PCR, while TCRdb's copy carries only in-frame clones and drops some. The sample has approximately 23,000 clones, 82% seen once. Here the sequenced sample was peripheral blood, taken before neoadjuvant nivolumab, alone or with ipilimumab. The receptors were sampled from an adult with non-small cell lung cancer.

Only a few counts were recorded for this clone. The chain employs TRBV18 and TRBJ2-7, with TRBD2 as a possible D gene (6 bases). CDR1 and CDR2 (germline): KGHSH, LQKENI. Trimming cost V 6 bases and J 6 bases, with 15 bases left between them. This CDR3 is 13 amino acids long. The CDR3 DNA reads TGTGCCAGCTCCCTACAGGAGGGGTCCGAGCAGTACTTC. Its protein product is CASSLQEGSEQYF.

The chain combines TRBV7-6 with TRBJ1-1, with no clear D. Germline-derived CDR1 and CDR2 are SGHVS and FNYEAQ. The length of the CDR3 is 13 residues. V was pared by 2 bases and J by 3 bases, with 7 bases between. CDR3 nucleotide sequence: TGTGCCAGCAGCTTAAGACCGTACACTGAAGCTTTCTTT. This gives the protein CASSLRPYTEAFF. Together with reference TRBV7-6 and TRBJ1-1, the CDR3 gives the full variable domain: GAGVSQSPRYKVTKRGQDVALRCDPISGHVSLYWYRQALGQGPEFLTYFNYEAQQDKSGLPNDRFSAERPEGSISTLTIQRTEQRDSAMYRCASSLRPYTEAFFGQGTRLTVV.

This clone has just a few counts. The chain couples TRBV19 to TRBJ2-5; 8 bases line up with TRBD1. Looked up from germline, CDR1 is LNHDA and CDR2 is SQIVND (reference sequence). This CDR3 contains 14 residues. V shed 8 bases and J 5 bases; nucleotides not matched to a gene: 10. The CDR3 DNA reads as TGTGCCAGTGGGGTGACAGGGGCGATGGAGACCCAGTACTTC. Translation gives CASGVTGAMETQYF. Full variable domain (missing parts from reference TRBV19 and TRBJ2-5): DGGITQSPKYLFRKEGQNVTLSCEQNLNHDAMYWYRQDPGQGLRLIYYSQIVNDFQKGDIAEGYSVSREKKESFPLTVTSAQKNPTAFYLCASGVTGAMETQYFGPGTRLLVL.

J is TRBJ2-7 and V is TRBV7-2, with 11 bases fitting TRBD2. The germline V gene encodes CDR1 SGHTA and CDR2 FQGNSA. J lost 5 bases, V lost 5 bases, and 8 bases had no gene match. The CDR3 is 15 amino acids. The DNA of the CDR3 is TGTGCCAGCAGCCGTCTAGCGGGAGGCGACCACGAGCAGTACTTC. Protein sequence: CASSRLAGGDHEQYF. Full variable domain (outside the CDR3, taken from reference TRBV7-2 and TRBJ2-7): GAGVSQSPSNKVTEKGKDVELRCDPISGHTALYWYRQSLGQGLEFLIYFQGNSAPDKSGLPSDRFSAERTGGSVSTLTIQRTQQEDSAVYLCASSRLAGGDHEQYFGPGTRLTVT.

V usage is TRBV19 and J usage is TRBJ1-1; 7 nucleotides align to TRBD1. CDR1 and CDR2 from the germline V gene are LNHDA and SQIVND (reference sequence). V lost 2 bases, J lost 12 bases, and 15 bases stayed unmatched. CDR3 length equals 15 residues. The CDR3 region has the DNA TGTGCCAGTAGTATATCTGGGCAGGGGGGATTTGGGACTTTCTTT. Translated, it gives CASSISGQGGFGTFF.

This clone was recorded once. The rearrangement uses TRBV11-2 and TRBJ1-2; no firm D call. This CDR3 comprises 15 residues. V lost 8 bases and J 6 bases, leaving 22 bases between the germline ends. The V gene's germline CDR1 is SGHAT and CDR2 FQNNGV. The CDR3 DNA reads TGTGCCAGCTCCTCCTTAAGGGCCCCTCAGGATGGCTACACCTTC. Its protein product is CASSSLRAPQDGYTF.

This sequence joins TRBV11-3 and TRBJ2-1; no firm D call. The CDR3 covers 12 residues. Deletions cut 5 bases from V and 5 bases from J, with 7 bases between. Germline CDR1 SGHNT, CDR2 YENEEA. CDR3 bases: TGTGCCAGCAGCCATAGTAACAATGAGCAGTTCTTC. Translated: CASSHSNNEQFF.

The chain links TRBV11-3 to TRBJ2-7, with D hard to call. CDR1 and CDR2 from the germline V gene are SGHNT and YENEEA. The CDR3 sequence is 14 residues long. The V end was cut by 1 base, the J end by 3 bases, with 10 bases between. The CDR3: CASSLGASFYEQYF. DNA of the CDR3: TGTGCCAGCAGCTTAGGGGCCAGCTTCTACGAGCAGTACTTC. Variable domain in full (rest from reference TRBV11-3 and TRBJ2-7): EAGVVQSPRYKIIEKKQPVAFWCNPISGHNTLYWYLQNLGQGPELLIRYENEEAVDDSQLPKDRFSAERLKGVDSTLKIQPAELGDSAVYLCASSLGASFYEQYFGPGTRLTVT.

This chain links TRBV7-9 with TRBJ2-1; D gene uncertain. Between the trimmed V and J ends, which lost 4 bases and 6 bases, there was a span of 13 bases. The CDR3 loop spans 14 amino acids. Per germline, CDR1 SEHNR and CDR2 FQNEAQ (reference sequence). DNA of the CDR3: TGTGCCAGCAGCTCAGAGGCGGCTCCCAATGAGCAGTTCTTC. Protein sequence: CASSSEAAPNEQFF. Full variable domain (rest looked up from reference TRBV7-9 and TRBJ2-1): DTGVSQNPRHKITKRGQNVTFRCDPISEHNRLYWYRQTLGQGPEFLTYFQNEAQLEKSRLLSDRFSAERPKGSFSTLEIQRTEQGDSAMYLCASSSEAAPNEQFFGPGTRLTVL.

V and J are TRBV5-1 and TRBJ1-1, with D perhaps matching TRBD1 (5 bases). The V and J ends lost 4 bases and 9 bases respectively, with 19 bases between them. From germline, CDR1 is SGHRS and CDR2 YFSETQ. CDR3 length equals 14 residues. The CDR3 is CASSPDGTSEKAFF. In nucleotides, the CDR3 is TGCGCCAGCAGCCCAGACGGGACGTCAGAGAAAGCTTTCTTT.

This clone was picked up a small number of times. The chain combines TRBV9 with TRBJ2-2; a weak D match, TRBD2 (6 bases). Germline assignment: CDR1 SGDLS and CDR2 YYNGEE. Trimming took 4 bases from V and 4 from J, leaving 11 bases between them. The CDR3 spans 14 residues. This CDR3 is CASSIGSTTGELFF. In DNA, the CDR3 is TGTGCCAGCAGCATCGGGAGTACCACCGGGGAGCTGTTTTTT.

The V gene is TRBV11-2, the J gene TRBJ2-1; 14 bases map to TRBD2. Losses at the gene ends were 5 bases for V and 1 base for J; bases not matched to a gene: 10. The CDR3 spans 19 residues. Germline CDR1 reads SGHAT; CDR2 reads FQNNGV. The CDR3 coding sequence is TGTGCCAGCAGCGAGAGACTAGCGGGAGGGCCGGGTTCCTACAATGAGCAGTTCTTC. Its translation is CASSERLAGGPGSYNEQFF.

This clone was counted a single time. The rearrangement links TRBV18 to TRBJ2-1; 9 nucleotides agree with TRBD1. Germline CDR1 reads KGHSH; CDR2 reads LQKENI. The ends lost 3 bases at V and 3 bases at J; junction bases unmatched: 3. This CDR3 is built from 15 residues. CDR3 sequence (DNA): TGTGCCAGCTCACCCTCGACAGGGGGCTACAATGAGCAGTTCTTC. It specifies CASSPSTGGYNEQFF.

This clone was recorded once. The CDR3 sequence is CASSLNRENYGYTF. The CDR3 DNA reads as TGTGCCAGCTCACTCAACCGGGAGAACTATGGCTACACCTTC. V usage is TRBV18 and J usage is TRBJ1-2; D gene uncertain. V dropped 4 bases and J dropped 2 bases, with 11 bases sitting between them. Germline V gene lookup returns CDR1 KGHSH and CDR2 LQKENI. This CDR3 spans 14 amino acids. Full variable domain (remainder filled in from reference TRBV18 and TRBJ1-2): NAGVMQNPRHLVRRRGQEARLRCSPMKGHSHVYWYRQLPEEGLKFMVYLQKENIIDESGMPKERFSAEFPKEGPSILRIQQVVRGDSAAYFCASSLNRENYGYTFGSGTRLTVV.

The chain joins TRBV5-1 to TRBJ2-7, with TRBD2 matching over 13 bases. Germline lookup yields CDR1 SGHRS and CDR2 YFSETQ. This CDR3 is 15 amino acids long. J was trimmed by 5 bases and V by 1 base; bases with no gene match: 3. Here the CDR3 reads CASSLTSGRANEQYF. Written as DNA, the CDR3 is TGCGCCAGCAGCTTGACTAGCGGGAGGGCCAACGAGCAGTACTTC.

The rearrangement joins TRBV6-1 to TRBJ1-3, with D unresolved. V was pared by 7 bases and J by 2 bases, with 12 bases between. This CDR3 has 14 amino acids. Germline V gene data show CDR1 as MNHNS and CDR2 as SASEGT. In DNA, the CDR3 is TGTGCCAGCACCCCAGGAAGTACTGGAAACACCATATATTTT. This gives the protein CASTPGSTGNTIYF.

CDR3 region: CAIRPGQGDEKLFF. CDR3 nucleotide sequence: TGTGCCATCAGGCCGGGACAGGGGGATGAAAAACTGTTTTTT. The chain combines TRBV10-3 with TRBJ1-4; 11 bases map to TRBD1. V was pared by 6 bases and J by 6 bases, with 3 bases of the junction left unmatched. Per germline, CDR1 ENHRY and CDR2 SYGVKD. The CDR3 runs 14 residues.

The CDR3 DNA is TGTGCCAGCAGCTTAGGTCCTGTGGACGGGGAGCTGTTTTTT. Its protein product is CASSLGPVDGELFF. The V gene is TRBV11-3, the J gene TRBJ2-2; no definite D call. The CDR3 sequence is 14 residues long. Germline CDR1 and CDR2: SGHNT and YENEEA. Between the trimmed V and J ends, which lost 1 base and 7 bases, there was a span of 10 bases.